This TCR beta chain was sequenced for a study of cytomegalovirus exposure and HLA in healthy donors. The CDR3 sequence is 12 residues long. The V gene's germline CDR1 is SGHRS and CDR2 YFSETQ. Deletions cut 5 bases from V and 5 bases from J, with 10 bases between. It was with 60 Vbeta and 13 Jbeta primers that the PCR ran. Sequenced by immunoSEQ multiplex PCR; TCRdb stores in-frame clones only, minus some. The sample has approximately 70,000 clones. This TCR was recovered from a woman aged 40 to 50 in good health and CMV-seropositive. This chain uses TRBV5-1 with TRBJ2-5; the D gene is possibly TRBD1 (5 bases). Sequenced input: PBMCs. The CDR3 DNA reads TGCGCCAGCAGGAAGGGGATGGAGACCCAGTACTTC. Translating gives CASRKGMETQYF. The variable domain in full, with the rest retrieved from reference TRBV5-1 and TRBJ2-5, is KAGVTQTPRYLIKTRGQQVTLSCSPISGHRSVSWYQQTPGQGLQFLFEYFSETQRNKGNFPGRFSGRQFSNSRSEMNVSTLELGDSALYLCASRKGMETQYFGPGTRLLVL.